Below are 30 T cell receptor beta chains sequenced from a single sample in a study of post-analysis software for immune sequencing data. Libraries were made from TCR beta cDNA, and they carried unique molecular identifiers. Each CDR3 protein is one row after TCRdb ran MiXCR on the PCR reads. Found here are 700,000 to 800,000 distinct CDR3 sequences, around 27% of them singletons; the top ten hold approximately 0.55%. Study results and caveats: Patients had higher frequencies than controls of about 5 TRBV segments, including TRBV5-6, TRBV5-1 and TRBV20-1.

What these receptors recognize is not known. Sequencing was done on a sample of blood. The receptors stem from a girl aged 5-17 years with multiple sclerosis.

The chain couples TRBV25-1 to TRBJ2-1, with D perhaps matching TRBD2 (6 bases). From germline, CDR1 is MGHDK and CDR2 SYGVNS. This CDR3 spans 13 amino acids. Trimming cost V 8 bases and J 4 bases, with 12 bases left between them. The CDR3 sequence is CASGRGAYNEQFF. CDR3 nucleotide sequence: TGTGCCAGCGGCCGCGGGGCGTACAATGAGCAGTTCTTC.

This clonotype has a count of ten or more. This chain uses TRBV11-2 with TRBJ2-3, with D possibly being TRBD2 (6 bases). CDR3 length: 14 amino acids. V was trimmed by 0 bases and J by 3 bases, leaving 7 bases between them. CDR1 is SGHAT and CDR2 is FQNNGV in the germline V gene. As DNA, the CDR3 is TGTGCCAGCAGCTTAGAACGGGGGACAGATACGCAGTATTTT. Translating gives CASSLERGTDTQYF. Supplemented by reference TRBV11-2 and TRBJ2-3, the full variable domain reads EAGVAQSPRYKIIEKRQSVAFWCNPISGHATLYWYQQILGQGPKLLIQFQNNGVVDDSQLPKDRFSAERLKGVDSTLKIQPAKLEDSAVYLCASSLERGTDTQYFGPGTRLTVL.

There are many counts of this clonotype. The chain couples TRBV7-2 to TRBJ2-3, with 10 positions matching TRBD2. The CDR3 has 15 amino acids. Germline V lookup: CDR1 SGHTA, CDR2 FQGNSA. V lost 4 bases to trimming and J lost 2 bases; unmatched junction nucleotides: 3. The DNA of the CDR3 is TGTGCCAGCAGCTCTAGCGGGAGCAACACAGATACGCAGTATTTT. It yields the protein CASSSSGSNTDTQYF. Full variable domain (rest looked up from reference TRBV7-2 and TRBJ2-3): GAGVSQSPSNKVTEKGKDVELRCDPISGHTALYWYRQSLGQGLEFLIYFQGNSAPDKSGLPSDRFSAERTGGSVSTLTIQRTQQEDSAVYLCASSSSGSNTDTQYFGPGTRLTVL.

The chain recombines TRBV2 with TRBJ2-1; 7 bases agree with TRBD2. The CDR3 spans 18 residues. Trimming cost V 3 bases and J 5 bases; bases outside gene matches: 16. Germline CDR1 reads SNHLY; CDR2 reads FYNNEI. CDR3 residues: CASSDGGGGSPFNNEQFF. CDR3 coding DNA: TGTGCCAGCAGTGATGGGGGAGGCGGGAGCCCATTCAACAATGAGCAGTTCTTC.

There are many counts of this clonotype. J is TRBJ2-5 and V is TRBV12-3 or TRBV12-4; tentative D call: TRBD2 (6 bases). Trimming removed 3 bases at V and 2 bases at J, with 16 bases between. This CDR3 spans 16 amino acids. In nucleotides, the CDR3 is TGTGCCAGCAGTTTCGGGGGTAACGCCCTTCAAGAGACCCAGTACTTC. Translating gives CASSFGGNALQETQYF.

This clonotype was counted between two and nine times. The chain combines TRBV6-6 with TRBJ2-5, with TRBD1 matching over 10 bases. In germline, CDR1 is MNHNY, CDR2 SVGAGI (reference sequence). V shed 0 bases and J 3 bases; nucleotides not matched to a gene: 1. The CDR3 runs to 15 residues. CDR3 region: CASSYSGTGEETQYF. The CDR3 DNA reads TGTGCCAGCAGTTACTCCGGGACAGGGGAAGAGACCCAGTACTTC.

In this sample, this clonotype turned up once. One end of the junction does not line up with germline, which may come from a read error. The chain links TRBV11-3 to TRBJ2-7; a possible D gene is TRBD2 (5 bases). The CDR3 has 14 amino acids. Per germline, CDR1 SGHNT and CDR2 YENEEA. CDR3 nucleotide sequence: TGTGCCGGCAGCCCTCGCCCAGGAGGATACGAGCAGTACTTC. Amino acids: CAGSPRPGGYEQYF. The whole variable domain, remainder taken from reference TRBV11-3 and TRBJ2-7, is EAGVVQSPRYKIIEKKQPVAFWCNPISGHNTLYWYLQNLGQGPELLIRYENEEAVDDSQLPKDRFSAERLKGVDSTLKIQPAELGDSAVYLCAGSPRPGGYEQYFGPGTRLTVT.

This clonotype was counted many times. This rearrangement joins TRBV6-5 to TRBJ2-6, with a possible D match to TRBD1 (5 bases). The V gene lost 2 bases and the J gene lost 0 bases, with 5 bases spanning the gap. This CDR3 has 15 residues. Germline-derived CDR1 and CDR2 are MNHEY and SVGAGI. The CDR3 DNA follows: TGTGCCAGCAGTTACGACAGCTCTGGGGCCAACGTCCTGACTTTC. Translation: CASSYDSSGANVLTF.

This clonotype was observed a handful of times. The chain couples TRBV20-1 to TRBJ2-6, with a weak D call TRBD1 (6 bases). The V end was cut by 3 bases, the J end by 4 bases, with 13 bases between. The V gene's germline CDR1 is DFQATT and CDR2 SNEGSKA (reference sequence). The CDR3 extends over 15 amino acids. The CDR3 protein is CSASWGLTGANVLTF. The CDR3 nucleotides are TGCAGTGCTAGTTGGGGGCTCACCGGGGCCAACGTCCTGACTTTC.

This clonotype was seen more than once but under ten times. DNA for the CDR3: TGTGCCAGCAGTTCTGGACAGGGGGCTCCTCAAGAGACCCAGTACTTC. Encoded protein: CASSSGQGAPQETQYF. The chain couples TRBV12-3 or TRBV12-4 to TRBJ2-5, with TRBD1 matching 11 bases. This CDR3 contains 16 residues. J was trimmed by 2 bases and V by 4 bases; bases with no gene match: 6.

The chain joins TRBV4-2 to TRBJ1-5; 7 bases are shared with TRBD1. CDR3 length: 16 amino acids. Germline CDR1 is LGHNA and CDR2 is YNFKEQ. V shed 3 bases and J 4 bases; nucleotides not matched to a gene: 9. The CDR3 DNA sequence: TGTGCCAGCAGCCATACCGGGACAGACGTGAATCAGCCCCAGCATTTT. Translating it yields CASSHTGTDVNQPQHF.

The chain combines TRBV20-1 with TRBJ1-2; D perhaps matches TRBD1 (6 bases). Germline-derived CDR1 and CDR2 are DFQATT and SNEGSKA (reference sequence). Trimming took 7 bases from V and 2 from J, leaving 11 bases between them. CDR3 size: 12 residues. The CDR3, as DNA: TGCAGTGTCGCAGGGGCGAACTATGGCTACACCTTC. It translates to CSVAGANYGYTF.

This clonotype was counted a few times. The chain has TRBV20-1 and TRBJ1-1, with a weak D call TRBD1 (6 bases). Trimming took off 3 bases at V and 5 bases at J, with 10 bases between the two ends. Germline V CDR1 and CDR2: DFQATT, SNEGSKA (reference sequence). CDR3 size: 12 residues. The DNA for the CDR3 is TGCAGTGCTAGTAAGGGGGGGACTGAAGCTTTCTTT. It codes for CSASKGGTEAFF.

The V and J genes are TRBV7-9 and TRBJ1-6; TRBD1 matches at 8 bases. Germline V gene lookup returns CDR1 SEHNR and CDR2 FQNEAQ (reference sequence). This CDR3 is built from 15 residues. The junction had 3 bases not matched to a gene; V was cut back by 1 base and J by 7 bases. The chain's CDR3 is CASSLGQGMNSPLHF. For the CDR3, the DNA is TGTGCCAGCAGCTTAGGACAGGGGATGAATTCACCCCTCCACTTT.

There are a few counts of this clonotype. V is TRBV28 and J is TRBJ2-1; D may be TRBD1 (6 bases). CDR1 and CDR2 (germline): MDHEN, SYDVKM. Trimming removed 3 bases at V and 7 bases at J, with 10 bases between. This CDR3 comprises 13 residues. For the CDR3, the DNA is TGTGCCAGCAGTTTTGCAGGGGTAAATGAGCAGTTCTTC. Residues: CASSFAGVNEQFF.

This clonotype was seen only a few times. The chain joins TRBV5-1 to TRBJ2-3; D is uncertain. CDR3 length equals 15 residues. CDR1 SGHRS and CDR2 YFSETQ come from the germline V gene. The ends were cut back, 0 bases at V and 6 bases at J, with 14 bases in the middle. The CDR3 region has the DNA TGCGCCAGCAGCTTGGACCCCTCCGGATCTGATACGCAGTATTTT. Translating it yields CASSLDPSGSDTQYF.

Remarks on this clonotype: A read error may account for a junction end that differs from germline. The CDR3 sequence is CASSFHRDTLEQHF. The CDR3 DNA is TGTGCCAGCAGTTTCCACAGGGACACCTTGGAGCAGCACTTC. The V and J genes are TRBV28 and TRBJ2-4; D is perhaps TRBD1 (6 bases). There are 14 residues in the CDR3. Germline values: CDR1 MDHEN, CDR2 SYDVKM.

The chain is built from TRBV2 and TRBJ1-2; the D is unclear. Trimming shortened V by 6 bases and J by 0 bases, and 8 bases separated the two germline ends. CDR1 is SNHLY, CDR2 FYNNEI, per germline. This CDR3 comprises 13 residues. In DNA form, the CDR3 reads TGTGCCAGCAGGGGCAGATCTAACTATGGCTACACCTTC. This gives the protein CASRGRSNYGYTF.

The gene calls are TRBV20-1 and TRBJ2-5; D is ambiguous. CDR3 length equals 16 residues. Trimming shortened V by 1 base and J by 0 bases, and 15 bases separated the two germline ends. Germline-derived CDR1 and CDR2 are DFQATT and SNEGSKA (reference sequence). The CDR3 DNA reads TGCAGTGCTAGAGTGGTCCAGTCCTCGTACCAAGAGACCCAGTACTTC. Its protein product is CSARVVQSSYQETQYF.

The rearrangement joins TRBV4-2 to TRBJ2-6; 9 bases map to TRBD1. Germline V gives CDR1 LGHNA, CDR2 YNFKEQ. The CDR3 has 18 residues. V was pared by 1 base and J by 2 bases, with 6 bases of the junction left unmatched. Here the CDR3 reads CASSQGGQGYTGANVLTF. Here the CDR3 DNA reads TGTGCCAGCAGCCAAGGGGGACAGGGATATACTGGGGCCAACGTCCTGACTTTC.

The chain has TRBV6-2 or TRBV6-3 and TRBJ1-1, with 8 bases identical to TRBD1. The CDR3 extends over 16 amino acids. Germline loops: CDR1 MNHEY, CDR2 SVGEGT. J was trimmed by 5 bases and V by 3 bases; bases with no gene match: 11. CDR3 loop: CASSYSSGRGQTEAFF. The DNA for the CDR3 is TGTGCCAGCAGTTATTCTTCGGGCAGGGGGCAGACTGAAGCTTTCTTT.

This clonotype was seen many times. The chain combines TRBV29-1 with TRBJ2-3, with unresolved D. CDR3 size: 13 residues. V was trimmed by 7 bases and J by 3 bases, leaving 14 bases between them. The germline CDR1 and CDR2 sequences are SQVTM and ANQGSEA. The chain's CDR3 is CSAAPVGTDTQYF. The DNA for the CDR3 is TGCAGCGCCGCCCCGGTCGGGACAGATACGCAGTATTTT.

Only a few counts were recorded for this clonotype. The chain is built from TRBV27 and TRBJ1-4; D may be TRBD1 (6 bases). The V gene lost 3 bases and the J gene lost 8 bases, with 13 bases spanning the gap. This CDR3 comprises 14 residues. Germline CDR1 is MNHEY and CDR2 is SMNVEV (reference sequence). CDR3 residues: CASSFYDTGEKLFF. CDR3 DNA: TGTGCCAGCAGTTTTTACGATACAGGGGAAAAACTGTTTTTT.

V gene TRBV6-1 combines with J gene TRBJ1-5; D possibly corresponds to TRBD1 (5 bases). The germline V and J ends were trimmed by 1 base and 6 bases, with 10 bases remaining between them. The CDR3 sequence is 14 residues long. The germline CDR1 and CDR2 sequences are MNHNS and SASEGT. DNA of the CDR3: TGTGCCAGCAGTGAAGAGAGGGGACCTCAGCCCCAGCATTTT. Encoded protein: CASSEERGPQPQHF.

This clonotype was observed a handful of times. The chain has TRBV6-5 and TRBJ2-3; 8 positions agree with TRBD1. The CDR3 consists of 15 residues. CDR1 and CDR2 (germline): MNHEY, SVGAGI. V dropped 4 bases and J dropped 6; count of bases not matched to a gene: 9. CDR3 loop: CASSLLRGRMDTQYF. The CDR3 DNA reads as TGTGCCAGCAGTTTGCTCAGGGGGCGAATGGATACGCAGTATTTT.

The rearrangement joins TRBV5-1 to TRBJ2-3, with 11 bases identical to TRBD1. Germline V gene sequence: CDR1 SGHRS, CDR2 YFSETQ. Losses at the gene ends were 4 bases for V and 4 bases for J; bases not matched to a gene: 5. This CDR3 is built from 15 residues. The CDR3 here is CASSIGQGAADTQYF. CDR3 nucleotide sequence: TGCGCCAGCAGCATTGGACAGGGGGCAGCAGATACGCAGTATTTT. Looking up the rest from reference TRBV5-1 and TRBJ2-3 gives the full variable domain: KAGVTQTPRYLIKTRGQQVTLSCSPISGHRSVSWYQQTPGQGLQFLFEYFSETQRNKGNFPGRFSGRQFSNSRSEMNVSTLELGDSALYLCASSIGQGAADTQYFGPGTRLTVL.

In this sample, this clonotype turned up many times. The chain links TRBV20-1 to TRBJ2-5; possibly TRBD2 for D (7 bases). The CDR3 is 13 amino acids. Germline loops: CDR1 DFQATT, CDR2 SNEGSKA (reference sequence). Deletions cut 1 base from V and 5 bases from J, with 11 bases between. The CDR3 loop is CSARVGGGETQYF. Here the CDR3 DNA reads TGCAGTGCTAGAGTAGGGGGGGGCGAGACCCAGTACTTC.

This clonotype has more than one count but fewer than ten. The chain carries TRBV6-2 or TRBV6-3 and TRBJ2-1, with D unresolved. The V end lost 3 bases, the J end lost 2 bases, and 14 bases lay between the germline ends. CDR3 size: 16 residues. Germline V gives CDR1 MNHEY, CDR2 SVGEGT. CDR3 DNA sequence: TGTGCCAGCAGTTATCTTCGGAGTCGGCCCTACAATGAGCAGTTCTTC. Translated, it gives CASSYLRSRPYNEQFF.

This clonotype has just a few counts. This chain connects TRBV27 to TRBJ1-5; D gene unclear. The length of the CDR3 is 16 residues. Deletions cut 5 bases from V and 2 bases from J, with 16 bases between. Per germline, CDR1 MNHEY and CDR2 SMNVEV (reference sequence). CDR3: CASSQPSTWGNQPQHF. In DNA form, the CDR3 reads TGTGCCAGCAGTCAACCATCTACCTGGGGCAATCAGCCCCAGCATTTT.

The chain employs TRBV6-6 and TRBJ2-1; 9 bases agree with TRBD1. Matching the DNA end better, TRBJ2-7 makes the J call doubtful. CDR1 and CDR2 (germline): MNHNY, SVGAGI (reference sequence). There are 15 residues in the CDR3. This chain's CDR3 is CASRSPGQGKGEQYF. As DNA, the CDR3 is TGTGCCAGCAGATCGCCGGGACAGGGTAAAGGCGAGCAGTACTTC.